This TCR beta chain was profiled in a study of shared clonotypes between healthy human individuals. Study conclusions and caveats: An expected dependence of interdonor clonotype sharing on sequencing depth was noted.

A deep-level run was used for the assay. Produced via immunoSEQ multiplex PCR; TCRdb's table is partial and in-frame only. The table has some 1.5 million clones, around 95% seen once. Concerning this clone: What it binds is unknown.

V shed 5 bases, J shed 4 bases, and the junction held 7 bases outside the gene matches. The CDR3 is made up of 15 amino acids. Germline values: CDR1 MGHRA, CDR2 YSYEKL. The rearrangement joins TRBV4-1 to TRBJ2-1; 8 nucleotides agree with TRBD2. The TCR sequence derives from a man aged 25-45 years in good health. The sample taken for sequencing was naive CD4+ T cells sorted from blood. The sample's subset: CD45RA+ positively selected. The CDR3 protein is CASSGLERGYNEQFF. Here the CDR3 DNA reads TGCGCCAGCAGCGGTTTGGAGCGGGGGTACAATGAGCAGTTCTTC.